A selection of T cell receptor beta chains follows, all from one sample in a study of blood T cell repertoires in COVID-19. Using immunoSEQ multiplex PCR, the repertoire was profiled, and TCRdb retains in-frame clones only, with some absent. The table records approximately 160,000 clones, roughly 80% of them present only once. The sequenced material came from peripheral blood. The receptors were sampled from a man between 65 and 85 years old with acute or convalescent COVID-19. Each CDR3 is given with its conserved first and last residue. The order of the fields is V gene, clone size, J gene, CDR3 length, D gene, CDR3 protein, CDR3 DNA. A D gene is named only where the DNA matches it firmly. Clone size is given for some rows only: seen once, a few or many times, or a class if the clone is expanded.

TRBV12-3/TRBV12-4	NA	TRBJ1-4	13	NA	CASSPRGGEKLFF	TGTGCCAGCAGTCCCAGGGGTGGTGAAAAACTGTTTTTT
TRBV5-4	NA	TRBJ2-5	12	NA	CASSLGAETQYF	TGTGCCAGCAGCTTGGGGGCCGAGACCCAGTACTTC
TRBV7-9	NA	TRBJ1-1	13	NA	CASSLARDAEAFF	TGTGCCAGCAGCTTAGCCCGAGATGCTGAAGCTTTCTTT
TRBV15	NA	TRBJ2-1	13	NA	CATSRGVNNEQFF	TGTGCCACCAGCAGAGGAGTCAACAATGAGCAGTTCTTC
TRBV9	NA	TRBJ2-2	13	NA	CASSALTTGELFF	TGTGCCAGCAGCGCCCTTACAACCGGGGAGCTGTTTTTT
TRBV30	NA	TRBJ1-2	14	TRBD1	CAWRPGQGHYGYTF	TGTGCCTGGAGACCGGGACAGGGCCACTATGGCTACACCTTC
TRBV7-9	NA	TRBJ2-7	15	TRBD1	CASSPELGRGYEQYF	TGTGCCAGCAGCCCCGAACTAGGCAGGGGGTACGAGCAGTACTTC
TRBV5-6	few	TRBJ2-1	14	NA	CASSFPDDMAEQFF	TGTGCCAGCAGCTTCCCCGATGACATGGCTGAGCAGTTCTTC
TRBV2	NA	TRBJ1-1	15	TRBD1	CASTTRGAGGTEAFF	TGTGCCAGCACCACCAGGGGGGCAGGGGGCACTGAAGCTTTCTTT
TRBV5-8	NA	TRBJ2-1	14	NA	CASSGARFYNEQFF	TGTGCCAGCAGCGGGGCCAGATTTTACAATGAGCAGTTCTTC
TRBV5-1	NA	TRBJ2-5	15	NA	CASRGRKGGQETQYF	TGCGCCAGCAGGGGGCGGAAAGGGGGCCAAGAGACCCAGTACTTC
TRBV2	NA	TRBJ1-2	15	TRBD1	CASSPLPGQGEGYTF	TGTGCCAGCAGCCCCCTGCCAGGACAGGGAGAAGGCTACACCTTC
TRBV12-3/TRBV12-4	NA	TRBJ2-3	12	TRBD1	CASSDRGDTQYF	TGTGCCAGCAGTGACAGGGGCGATACGCAGTATTTT
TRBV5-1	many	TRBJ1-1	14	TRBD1	CASSRGQSNTEAFF	TGCGCCAGCAGCCGGGGACAGTCGAACACTGAAGCTTTCTTT
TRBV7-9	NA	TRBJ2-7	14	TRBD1	CASSLGQGAHEQYF	TGTGCCAGCAGCCTGGGACAGGGGGCCCACGAGCAGTACTTC
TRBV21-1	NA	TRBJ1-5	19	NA	CASSKVSRRCCPPNQPQHF	TGTGCCAGCAGCAAAGTTAGCCGAAGGTGCTGTCCCCCTAATCAGCCCCAGCATTTT
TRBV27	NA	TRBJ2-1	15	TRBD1	CASSYRTGGDNEQFF	TGTGCCAGCAGCTACCGGACAGGGGGGGACAATGAGCAGTTCTTC
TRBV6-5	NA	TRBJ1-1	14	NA	CASSKQEGNTEAFF	TGTGCCAGCAGCAAACAGGAAGGGAACACTGAAGCTTTCTTT